The 3 T cell receptor beta chains below were found in one sample sequenced in a study of shared clonotypes between healthy human individuals. TCRdb's copy holds only in-frame clones and misses some; the assay was immunoSEQ multiplex PCR. The table records some 2,000,000 clones, roughly 94% of them present only once. The sequenced sample was naive CD4+ T cells sorted from blood. Subset: CD45RA+ positively selected. The source is a man in his late teens or twenties in good health.

This chain connects TRBV6-5 to TRBJ2-1; 7 bases line up with TRBD2. Trimming removed 6 bases from V and 7 bases from J; junction bases left unmatched: 6. The germline V gene encodes CDR1 MNHEY and CDR2 SVGAGI. CDR3 length equals 13 residues. CDR3 residues: CASRYHGGNEQFF. CDR3 DNA sequence: TGTGCCAGCAGGTACCACGGGGGGAATGAGCAGTTCTTC.

The chain combines TRBV6-4 with TRBJ2-3; D perhaps matches TRBD1 (5 bases). CDR3 size: 15 residues. Germline-derived CDR1 and CDR2 are MRHNA and SNTAGT. Trimming cost V 4 bases and J 0 bases, with 11 bases left between them. This CDR3 is CASSVAGQSTDTQYF. DNA for the CDR3: TGTGCCAGCAGTGTAGCAGGACAAAGCACAGATACGCAGTATTTT.

To note about this clone: The sample carries other DNA sequences with the same CDR3. The genes are TRBV6-5 and TRBJ1-4, with D tentatively TRBD1 (5 bases). The CDR3 length is 13 residues. Germline V gene sequence: CDR1 MNHEY, CDR2 SVGAGI. Trimming took off 0 bases at V and 8 bases at J, with 7 bases between the two ends. The CDR3 loop reads CASSYSWGEKLFF. The CDR3 DNA reads as TGTGCCAGCAGTTACTCCTGGGGGGAAAAACTGTTTTTT.